This T cell receptor beta chain was recovered during a study of T cells in Graves' hyperthyroidism and ophthalmopathy. V lost 5 bases and J 7 bases, leaving 17 bases between the germline ends. The germline CDR1 and CDR2 sequences are SGHAT and FQNNGV. The CDR3 covers 14 residues. Study-wide findings and caveats: Model-based prediction identified ophthalmopathy a median about 7 months prior to its onset.

From RNA transcripts, TCR beta CDR3 regions were amplified. When the TCR CDR3 underwent first-round RT-PCR, the HTBI primer set was used. TCRdb analysed the multiplex PCR reads with MiXCR anew, one entry per CDR3 protein. In the table there are 300,000 to 450,000 distinct CDR3 sequences, about 14% of which are singletons. Exclusion followed for patients with uncontrolled infection, other autoimmune disease, pregnancy or lactation. At first hyperthyroidism diagnosis, before any ophthalmopathy symptoms, the blood sample was collected. This clonotype was counted ten times or more. Antigen specificity is unknown.

V gene TRBV11-2 combines with J gene TRBJ2-5; perhaps TRBD2 as D (6 bases). Sequencing was carried out using blood. The sequence was collected from a young man with Graves' hyperthyroidism that later progressed to Graves' ophthalmopathy. The CDR3 DNA is TGTGCCAGCAGCCCCCCGGGCGGCGGGGCGACCCAGTACTTC. Its protein is CASSPPGGGATQYF.